The sequence of this T cell receptor beta chain was determined in a study of T cell responses to AZD1222 COVID-19 vaccine. Study-level points and caveats: Nearly half of spike-specific TCRs reportedly target unmutated variant regions.

The CDR3 consists of 12 residues. In germline, CDR1 is SEHNR, CDR2 FQNEAQ (reference sequence). The V and J ends lost 0 bases and 3 bases respectively, with 2 bases between them. About this clone: No antigen is known for it.

Measured with immunoSEQ multiplex PCR; TCRdb has only the in-frame clones, and not every one. The data show 80,000 to 95,000 clones, roughly 80% seen once. The starting material was peripheral blood, obtained on day 0 of AZD1222 vaccination. The chain employs TRBV7-9 and TRBJ1-2, with no clear D. The receptor's source is an adult in good health. Here the CDR3 reads CASSLADYGYTF. The DNA of the CDR3 is TGTGCCAGCAGCTTAGCGGACTATGGCTACACCTTC. The variable domain in full, completed from reference TRBV7-9 and TRBJ1-2, reads DTGVSQNPRHKITKRGQNVTFRCDPISEHNRLYWYRQTLGQGPEFLTYFQNEAQLEKSRLLSDRFSAERPKGSFSTLEIQRTEQGDSAMYLCASSLADYGYTFGSGTRLTVV.